This T cell receptor (beta chain) was found in a study of PD-1 blockade in classical Hodgkin lymphoma. Study overall: The nivolumab dose that patients received was 3 mg/kg, given intravenously every 2 weeks.

Between the trimmed V and J ends, which lost 1 base and 6 bases, there was a span of 11 bases. The CDR3 runs to 15 residues. Germline V CDR1 and CDR2: SGHDT, YYEEEE. TCRdb's table, derived via immunoSEQ multiplex PCR, lists solely in-frame clones and lacks some. The repertoire includes 17,000 or so clones, over 80% of them detected once, and 27% sits in the top ten. All patients relapsed after autologous stem cell transplantation, and brentuximab vedotin exposure varied. The study recorded best responses of complete response, partial response or progressive disease. The sequencing here drew on peripheral blood mononuclear cells (PBMCs), taken before the second cycle of nivolumab. The genes are TRBV5-6 and TRBJ1-6; D is ambiguous. The receptor was derived from a human donor with classical Hodgkin lymphoma. DNA of the CDR3: TGTGCCAGCAGCTTGCAACGAGAGGGTAATTCACCCCTCCACTTT. Translation: CASSLQREGNSPLHF.